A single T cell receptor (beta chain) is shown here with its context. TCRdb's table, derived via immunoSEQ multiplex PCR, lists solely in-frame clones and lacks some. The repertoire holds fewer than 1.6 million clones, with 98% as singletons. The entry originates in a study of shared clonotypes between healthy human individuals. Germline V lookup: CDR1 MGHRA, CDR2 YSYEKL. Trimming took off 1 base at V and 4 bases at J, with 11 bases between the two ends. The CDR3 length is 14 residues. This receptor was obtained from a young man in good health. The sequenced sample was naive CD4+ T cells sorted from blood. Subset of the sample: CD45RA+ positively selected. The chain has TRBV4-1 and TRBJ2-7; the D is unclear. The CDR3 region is CASSQGLFSYEQYF. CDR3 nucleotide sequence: TGCGCCAGCAGCCAAGGCCTTTTCTCGTACGAGCAGTACTTC.